This entry features one T cell receptor (beta chain) sequence. The method was immunoSEQ multiplex PCR; TCRdb's version includes in-frame clones alone and lacks a portion of them. Of approximately 270,000 clones listed, 80% to 90% are singletons. These data belong to a study of blood T cell repertoires in COVID-19. Unmatched junction bases numbered 6, after V lost 4 bases and J lost 8 bases. The CDR3 sequence is 16 residues long. Germline values: CDR1 LGHNT, CDR2 FRNRAP. The origin of this receptor is a woman in her 50s who had recovered from COVID-19. Material: PBMCs or T cells enriched from blood (not recorded which). This chain uses TRBV12-5 with TRBJ2-1; 15 bases are a match to TRBD2. DNA for the CDR3: TGTGCTAGTGGTTCTGGACTAGCGGGAGGGCTTGATGAGCAGTTCTTC. It is translated as CASGSGLAGGLDEQFF.